This TCR beta chain is drawn from a study of OX40 agonist ivuxolimab in advanced cancers. Profiling relied on immunoSEQ multiplex PCR, and the TCRdb table lists in-frame clones only, not all of them. Counted here are tens of thousands of clones, roughly 93% occurring once; the ten biggest clones make up roughly 22%. Worth noting for this clone: This sample includes further DNA sequences coding for the same CDR3.

The CDR3 has 14 residues. Germline loops: CDR1 SGDLS, CDR2 YYNGEE. V lost 0 bases to trimming and J lost 3 bases, with 10 bases between them. J is TRBJ2-7 and V is TRBV9; D gene ambiguous. The source material was CD4+ or CD8+ T cells sorted from blood, sampled in a trial of the OX40 agonist ivuxolimab. The clonotype was recovered from an adult with an advanced solid tumor such as melanoma, head and neck, liver or kidney cancer. CDR3 region: CASSVGGSGYEQYF. The CDR3 DNA is TGTGCCAGCAGCGTAGGGGGATCGGGCTACGAGCAGTACTTC.